This paragraph covers one TCR beta chain sequence. As yet, its antigen is unknown. This record comes from a study of cytomegalovirus exposure and HLA in healthy donors. Study-wide context: There were around 100 million unique TCR beta sequences, drawn from about 179 million T cells, in an earlier analysis. Findings and caveats of the study: Per a prior analysis, the majority of TCR beta V segments were productive roughly 87% or roughly 30% of the time.

The CDR3 has 17 amino acids. V lost 0 bases, J lost 5 bases, and 9 bases stayed unmatched. The V gene's germline CDR1 is MGHRA and CDR2 YSYEKL. PCR was performed using 60 Vbeta and 13 Jbeta primers. This table comes from immunoSEQ multiplex PCR, and its TCRdb copy is limited to in-frame clones, with some not included. The sample has hundreds of thousands of clones, roughly 80% seen once. The chain carries TRBV4-1 and TRBJ2-2; TRBD1 matches at 7 bases. Sequenced sample: PBMCs. The TCR sequence derives from a girl between 10 and 17 years old in good health and CMV-seronegative. The CDR3 DNA reads TGCGCCAGCAGCCAAGAAGGGCACAGGGGAGTGACCGGGGAGCTGTTTTTT. It is translated as CASSQEGHRGVTGELFF.